The 32 T cell receptor beta chains reported below all come from one sample, sequenced in a study of T cells after yellow fever vaccination (dated by TCRdb to the late 2010s). The library relied on 5' RACE. Sequencing relied on an Illumina NovaSeq 6000. TCRdb trimmed the raw reads at Q25, called clones with MiXCR and kept productive beta chains. Rows are unified per CDR3 protein, each entry keeping the most common DNA and genes. The sample contains about 340,000 distinct CDR3 sequences, under 15% of them found a single time. The top ten clones comprise 2.5% to 3.5% of the sample. According to the study, the label for this sample's treatment or condition signals: live attenuated yellow fever vaccine strain. The sample was CD4+ T cells sorted from PBMCs, taken 15 days after the yellow fever booster vaccination. The receptors originated from a man aged 18-30 years who received the YFV17D yellow fever vaccine.

This clonotype showed up many times. V and J are TRBV7-2 and TRBJ2-1, with a possible D match to TRBD2 (6 bases). The V end was cut by 3 bases, the J end by 8 bases, with 17 bases between. The germline V gene encodes CDR1 SGHTA and CDR2 FQGNSA. The CDR3 spans 15 residues. The CDR3, as DNA: TGTGCCAGCAGCTTCCTTCCGACTAGGGACCATGAGCAGTTCTTC. Its translation is CASSFLPTRDHEQFF.

The table lists this clonotype with a few counts. J is TRBJ2-3 and V is TRBV5-1; 10 positions match TRBD2. This CDR3 contains 16 residues. Germline CDR1 SGHRS, CDR2 YFSETQ. With 5 bases clipped from V and 3 bases from J, the junction kept 9 bases outside the gene matches. CDR3 coding DNA: TGCGCCAGCAGACCTCCTGGGACTAGCGCGACAGATACGCAGTATTTT. Its translation: CASRPPGTSATDTQYF.

The count of this clonotype is one. V gene TRBV4-2 combines with J gene TRBJ1-4, with 10 positions matching TRBD1. This CDR3 is built from 17 residues. Germline V CDR1 and CDR2: LGHNA, YNFKEQ. Trimming removed 0 bases from V and 8 bases from J; junction bases left unmatched: 9. The CDR3 spells CASSQDNVRDRGEKLFF. CDR3 nucleotides: TGTGCCAGCAGCCAAGATAATGTTCGGGACAGGGGAGAAAAACTGTTTTTT.

The chain couples TRBV20-1 to TRBJ2-3, with a possible D match to TRBD1 (6 bases). In germline, CDR1 is DFQATT, CDR2 SNEGSKA (reference sequence). This CDR3 is built from 14 residues. V lost 0 bases, J lost 1 base, and 8 bases lay in between. Here the CDR3 DNA reads TGCAGTGCTAGAGATCCAGGGGGCACAGATACGCAGTATTTT. Its protein product is CSARDPGGTDTQYF.

The genes are TRBV20-1 and TRBJ2-7; 7 nucleotides agree with TRBD2. Per germline, CDR1 DFQATT and CDR2 SNEGSKA (reference sequence). This CDR3 comprises 14 residues. V dropped 3 bases and J dropped 0; count of bases not matched to a gene: 5. CDR3 residues: CSASGEGSSYEQYF. CDR3 nucleotide sequence: TGCAGTGCTAGTGGGGAGGGAAGCTCCTACGAGCAGTACTTC.

This clonotype has only a few counts. The chain couples TRBV4-1 to TRBJ1-2; a possible D gene is TRBD1 (5 bases). Trimming removed 2 bases at V and 2 bases at J, with 12 bases between. This CDR3 has 15 residues. Germline CDR1 and CDR2: MGHRA and YSYEKL. The CDR3 DNA reads TGCGCCAGCAGCCAAACCGGGGACCGCAACTATGGCTACACCTTC. Translation gives CASSQTGDRNYGYTF.

This clonotype was counted only a few times. V and J are TRBV7-3 and TRBJ2-1, with 9 bases matching TRBD2. The CDR3 has 17 amino acids. The germline CDR1 and CDR2 sequences are SGHTA and FQGTGA. The V and J ends lost 0 bases and 4 bases, in that order; junction bases with no gene match: 7. The CDR3 DNA reads as TGTGCCAGCAGCTTAACCGCCTTAGCGGGGGCTTACAATGAGCAGTTCTTC. This translates into CASSLTALAGAYNEQFF.

This clonotype was recorded a few times. The chain employs TRBV7-9 and TRBJ1-5, with 8 bases aligning to TRBD1. The CDR3 has 15 amino acids. In germline, CDR1 is SEHNR, CDR2 FQNEAQ (reference sequence). V lost 5 bases, J lost 5 bases, and 8 bases stayed unmatched. The CDR3 region has the DNA TGTGCCAGCAGCCCCGGGACAGGAGAGGATCAGCCCCAGCATTTT. Translating gives CASSPGTGEDQPQHF.

This clonotype appeared a few times. The rearrangement joins TRBV4-2 to TRBJ1-4, with D hard to call. This CDR3 has 13 amino acids. The germline gives CDR1 LGHNA, CDR2 YNFKEQ. The V end lost 3 bases, the J end lost 10 bases, and 12 bases lay between the germline ends. The CDR3 DNA reads TGTGCCAGCAGCCAGGGTCTGGAGCGAAAACTGTTTTTT. This encodes CASSQGLERKLFF.

This chain joins TRBV29-1 and TRBJ2-3, with a possible D match to TRBD1 (6 bases). The CDR3 loop spans 16 amino acids. Germline V gene lookup returns CDR1 SQVTM and CDR2 ANQGSEA. V was shortened by 3 bases and J by 2 bases, with 18 bases between the two germline ends. CDR3 loop: CSVDSQGSTLTDTQYF. In nucleotides, the CDR3 is TGCAGCGTTGATTCCCAGGGGTCTACTCTCACAGATACGCAGTATTTT.

The table lists this clonotype with a few counts. V and J are TRBV5-1 and TRBJ1-1; tentatively, D is TRBD1 (5 bases). CDR3 length: 14 residues. V dropped 5 bases and J dropped 2 bases, with 13 bases sitting between them. The germline gives CDR1 SGHRS, CDR2 YFSETQ. CDR3 protein: CASRYGADNTEAFF. Here the CDR3 DNA reads TGCGCCAGCAGATACGGGGCAGACAACACTGAAGCTTTCTTT.

In this sample, this clonotype turned up a few times. This rearrangement joins TRBV4-3 to TRBJ2-4, with 12 positions matching TRBD2. Germline CDR1 LGHNA, CDR2 YSLEER. V lost 0 bases, J lost 9 bases, and 9 bases stayed unmatched. This CDR3 is 17 amino acids long. CDR3 region: CASSQDHPSGGGTIQYF. CDR3 in DNA: TGCGCCAGCAGCCAAGATCACCCTAGCGGGGGGGGAACCATTCAGTACTTC.

This clonotype was found many times. The V call is TRBV20-1, the J call TRBJ2-7, with D possibly TRBD2 on 5 matching bases. Germline V gene sequence: CDR1 DFQATT, CDR2 SNEGSKA (reference sequence). This CDR3 region has 14 residues. Between the trimmed V and J ends, which lost 3 bases and 2 bases, there was a span of 14 bases. The CDR3 DNA sequence: TGCAGTGCTAGGGGCGGCGGAGGAACCTACGAGCAGTACTTC. Protein: CSARGGGGTYEQYF.

This clonotype was counted between two and nine times. The CDR3 nucleotides read TGTGCCAGCAGCGAGACCGGGACAGGGACCGGGGAGCTGTTTTTT. This sequence encodes CASSETGTGTGELFF. V usage is TRBV7-9 and J usage is TRBJ2-2; 9 nucleotides align to TRBD1. This CDR3 comprises 15 residues. The germline CDR1 and CDR2 sequences are SEHNR and FQNEAQ (reference sequence). Trimming removed 5 bases from V and 5 bases from J; junction bases left unmatched: 6.

The V and J genes are TRBV5-1 and TRBJ2-4; TRBD1 aligns across 7 bases. V shed 2 bases and J 4 bases; nucleotides not matched to a gene: 6. CDR1 is SGHRS and CDR2 is YFSETQ in the germline V gene. The CDR3 loop spans 15 amino acids. This CDR3 reads CASSLGDSRKNIQYF. The CDR3 DNA follows: TGCGCCAGCAGCTTAGGGGACAGCAGAAAAAACATTCAGTACTTC.

There are a few counts of this clonotype. The DNA of the CDR3 is TGTGCCAGTAGTATAGACCCGAACACCGGGGAGCTGTTTTTT. It specifies CASSIDPNTGELFF. V is TRBV19 and J is TRBJ2-2; D gene unclear. The CDR3 contains 14 residues. The germline V gene has CDR1 LNHDA and CDR2 SQIVND (reference sequence). V lost 0 bases and J 0 bases, leaving 2 bases between the germline ends. Based on the CDR3 plus reference TRBV19 and TRBJ2-2, the full variable domain is DGGITQSPKYLFRKEGQNVTLSCEQNLNHDAMYWYRQDPGQGLRLIYYSQIVNDFQKGDIAEGYSVSREKKESFPLTVTSAQKNPTAFYLCASSIDPNTGELFFGEGSRLTVL.

This chain links TRBV15 with TRBJ1-1, with D unresolved. Per the germline V gene, CDR1 is LNHNV and CDR2 is YYDKDF (reference sequence). The CDR3 contains 16 residues. The V end was cut by 0 bases, the J end by 10 bases, with 21 bases between. In DNA, the CDR3 is TGTGCCACCAGCAGAGATGGGTGGGCGGGAGGAGATGGAGCTTTCTTT. This encodes CATSRDGWAGGDGAFF. The full variable domain, with the rest looked up from reference TRBV15 and TRBJ1-1, is DAMVIQNPRYQVTQFGKPVTLSCSQTLNHNVMYWYQQKSSQAPKLLFHYYDKDFNNEADTPDNFQSRRPNTSFCFLDIRSPGLGDTAMYLCATSRDGWAGGDGAFFGQGTRLTVV.

In this sample, this clonotype turned up many times. This sequence joins TRBV18 and TRBJ1-2, with unresolved D. The CDR3 loop spans 15 amino acids. The germline V gene has CDR1 KGHSH and CDR2 LQKENI. V was cut by 3 bases and J by 0 bases, with 11 bases left in between. The CDR3 region has the DNA TGTGCCAGCTCACCTGGTAACGGAGCTAACTATGGCTACACCTTC. Encoded protein: CASSPGNGANYGYTF.

This clonotype showed up just a few times. The chain carries TRBV5-4 and TRBJ1-4; 7 bases line up with TRBD1. Germline assignment: CDR1 SGHNT and CDR2 YYREEE (reference sequence). The CDR3 length is 16 residues. With 1 base clipped from V and 0 bases from J, the junction kept 3 bases outside the gene matches. CDR3 DNA sequence: TGTGCCAGCAGCTTGAGTGGGACAGCAACTAATGAAAAACTGTTTTTT. Residues: CASSLSGTATNEKLFF.

V gene TRBV5-1 combines with J gene TRBJ2-4, with no clear D. Germline assignment: CDR1 SGHRS and CDR2 YFSETQ. This CDR3 is built from 15 residues. V was cut by 4 bases and J by 1 base, with 12 bases left in between. CDR3 DNA: TGCGCCAGCAGCCGCGGACCCCTGGCCAAAAACATTCAGTACTTC. Amino acids: CASSRGPLAKNIQYF.

The sample holds a few counts of this clonotype. This chain joins TRBV6-5 and TRBJ1-4; D may be TRBD1 (5 bases). The germline gives CDR1 MNHEY, CDR2 SVGAGI. The CDR3 has 12 amino acids. The V end lost 7 bases, the J end lost 6 bases, and 9 bases lay between the germline ends. CDR3 loop: CASKGWDEKLFF. DNA of the CDR3: TGTGCCAGCAAGGGGTGGGATGAAAAACTGTTTTTT.

The rearrangement uses TRBV6-5 and TRBJ2-3; 9 nucleotides match TRBD2. The length of the CDR3 is 16 residues. The V and J ends lost 1 base and 1 base, in that order; junction bases with no gene match: 3. Germline loops: CDR1 MNHEY, CDR2 SVGAGI. DNA for the CDR3: TGTGCCAGCAGTTACTGGCGGGGGGGAGGCACAGATACGCAGTATTTT. Protein product: CASSYWRGGGTDTQYF.

This clonotype was seen only a few times. The chain couples TRBV7-9 to TRBJ1-6; tentative D call: TRBD1 (5 bases). Trimming removed 1 base from V and 7 bases from J, with 11 bases in between. Germline CDR1 and CDR2: SEHNR and FQNEAQ (reference sequence). The CDR3 consists of 15 residues. The CDR3 DNA follows: TGTGCCAGCAGCTTAGTCAGGGTGGGGAATTCACCCCTCCACTTT. This gives the protein CASSLVRVGNSPLHF.

This clonotype was seen ten or more times. This sequence joins TRBV20-1 and TRBJ2-7, with a weak D call TRBD2 (6 bases). This CDR3 contains 14 residues. Germline loops: CDR1 DFQATT, CDR2 SNEGSKA (reference sequence). Trimming shortened V by 3 bases and J by 7 bases, and 19 bases separated the two germline ends. CDR3 in amino acids: CSASPGLPYDEQYF. DNA of the CDR3: TGCAGTGCTAGCCCGGGACTCCCCTATGATGAGCAGTACTTC.

The V and J genes are TRBV5-1 and TRBJ2-3; D unclear. This CDR3 is built from 14 residues. Germline V gene sequence: CDR1 SGHRS, CDR2 YFSETQ. The V and J ends lost 4 bases and 2 bases respectively, with 11 bases between them. Here the CDR3 reads CASSLEQHTDTQYF. The DNA for the CDR3 is TGCGCCAGCAGCCTGGAGCAGCACACAGATACGCAGTATTTT.

The table lists this clonotype with many counts. V gene TRBV2 combines with J gene TRBJ2-5, with D maybe TRBD2 (7 bases). The V end lost 8 bases, the J end lost 5 bases, and 15 bases lay between the germline ends. The V gene's germline CDR1 is SNHLY and CDR2 FYNNEI. CDR3 length: 13 amino acids. CDR3 loop: CASGGAVRETQYF. The CDR3 DNA reads as TGTGCCAGCGGGGGGGCAGTGCGGGAGACCCAGTACTTC. Drawing the rest from reference TRBV2 and TRBJ2-5, the complete variable domain is EPEVTQTPSHQVTQMGQEVILRCVPISNHLYFYWYRQILGQKVEFLVSFYNNEISEKSEIFDDQFSVERPDGSNFTLKIRSTKLEDSAMYFCASGGAVRETQYFGPGTRLLVL.

This clonotype was found a few times. The chain recombines TRBV6-5 with TRBJ2-5; D remains ambiguous. The CDR3 has 12 amino acids. Germline CDR1 MNHEY, CDR2 SVGAGI. Trimming shortened V by 8 bases and J by 1 base, and 8 bases separated the two germline ends. CDR3 residues: CASAGSQETQYF. In nucleotides, the CDR3 is TGTGCCAGCGCCGGCTCCCAAGAGACCCAGTACTTC.

This rearrangement joins TRBV12-3 or TRBV12-4 to TRBJ1-5; perhaps TRBD1 as D (5 bases). The CDR3 is 15 amino acids. V was shortened by 5 bases and J by 7 bases, with 18 bases between the two germline ends. CDR3 amino acids: CASSTSSGGRQPQHF. CDR3 sequence (DNA): TGTGCCAGCAGTACCTCCTCTGGGGGGAGGCAGCCCCAGCATTTT.

The chain recombines TRBV9 with TRBJ1-6; 9 nucleotides line up with TRBD1. V was clipped by 4 bases and J by 14 bases; unmatched bases: 13. CDR3 length: 15 amino acids. Germline V gene lookup returns CDR1 SGDLS and CDR2 YYNGEE. This chain's CDR3 is CASSPLGQGIRALHF. DNA for the CDR3: TGTGCCAGCAGCCCCCTGGGACAGGGCATTAGGGCCCTCCACTTT.

This clonotype was counted at least ten times. The J gene is TRBJ2-5, the V gene TRBV27; the match to TRBD2 covers 9 bases. This CDR3 contains 15 residues. Germline CDR1 and CDR2: MNHEY and SMNVEV (reference sequence). Losses at the gene ends were 6 bases for V and 3 bases for J; bases not matched to a gene: 8. The CDR3 DNA follows: TGTGCCAGCAGATCATGGGTAGCGGGGGAAGAGACCCAGTACTTC. The encoded protein is CASRSWVAGEETQYF.

The chain joins TRBV18 to TRBJ1-1; D unresolved. There are 14 residues in the CDR3. The V end lost 8 bases, the J end lost 3 bases, and 16 bases lay between the germline ends. Per germline, CDR1 KGHSH and CDR2 LQKENI. CDR3 sequence (DNA): TGTGCCAGCCGCCAGTCGGGTGGGGACACTGAAGCTTTCTTT. Its protein is CASRQSGGDTEAFF.

This rearrangement joins TRBV2 to TRBJ1-1, with D unclear. CDR3 size: 15 residues. Per germline, CDR1 SNHLY and CDR2 FYNNEI. Trimming removed 0 bases from V and 1 base from J, with 9 bases in between. DNA for the CDR3: TGTGCCAGCAGTGAAGCTGAGGGATCGAACACTGAAGCTTTCTTT. Encoded protein: CASSEAEGSNTEAFF. Full variable domain (outside the CDR3, taken from reference TRBV2 and TRBJ1-1): EPEVTQTPSHQVTQMGQEVILRCVPISNHLYFYWYRQILGQKVEFLVSFYNNEISEKSEIFDDQFSVERPDGSNFTLKIRSTKLEDSAMYFCASSEAEGSNTEAFFGQGTRLTVV.